This TCR beta chain is drawn from a study of blood T cell repertoires in COVID-19. Background on the study: Acute and convalescent COVID-19 samples came from the United States, Italy and Spain. T cells, B-cell-depleted T cells, or PBMCs supplied cDNA or gDNA.

As handled by the study authors: The authors estimated nucleated cell counts from reference gene primer amplification. Produced via immunoSEQ multiplex PCR; TCRdb's table is partial and in-frame only. From that table come the V and J calls and clone size; the DNA was used to work out D and trimming. Among about 97,000 clones listed, roughly 82% were seen once. The sequence came from a human donor in a cohort sampled during active COVID-19. What was sequenced was peripheral blood.

The CDR3 coding sequence is TGTGCCAGCAGTCCAAAATCGGGGGTGCTTAATTCACCCCTCCACTTT. Amino acid sequence: CASSPKSGVLNSPLHF. V gene TRBV27 combines with J gene TRBJ1-6; TRBD1 is a possible D gene (5 bases). The V gene's germline CDR1 is MNHEY and CDR2 SMNVEV (reference sequence). CDR3 length: 16 residues. The V end was cut by 5 bases, the J end by 6 bases, with 17 bases between.